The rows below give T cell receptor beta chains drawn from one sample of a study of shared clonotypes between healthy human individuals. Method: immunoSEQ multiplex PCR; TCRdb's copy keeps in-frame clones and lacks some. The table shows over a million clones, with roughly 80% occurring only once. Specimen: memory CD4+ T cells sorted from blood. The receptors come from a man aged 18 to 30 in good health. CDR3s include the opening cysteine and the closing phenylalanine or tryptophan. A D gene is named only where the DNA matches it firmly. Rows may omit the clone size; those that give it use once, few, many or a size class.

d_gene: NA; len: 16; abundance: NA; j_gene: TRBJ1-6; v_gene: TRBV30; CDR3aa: CAWSRLEGLDNSPLHF; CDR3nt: TGTGCCTGGAGCCGTTTGGAGGGGCTAGATAATTCACCCCTCCACTTT
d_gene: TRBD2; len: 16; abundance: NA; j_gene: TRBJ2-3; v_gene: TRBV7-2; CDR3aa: CASSLGAGGKADTQYF; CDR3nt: TGTGCCAGCAGCTTAGGCGCGGGAGGGAAAGCAGATACGCAGTATTTT
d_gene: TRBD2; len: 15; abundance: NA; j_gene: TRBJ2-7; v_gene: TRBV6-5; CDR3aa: CASRAGLAVPYEQYF; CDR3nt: TGTGCCAGCAGAGCGGGACTAGCGGTCCCCTACGAGCAGTACTTC
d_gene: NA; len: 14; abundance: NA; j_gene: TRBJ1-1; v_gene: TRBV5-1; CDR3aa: CASSPLQGSGEAFF; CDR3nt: TGCGCCAGCAGCCCATTACAGGGCTCAGGGGAAGCTTTCTTT
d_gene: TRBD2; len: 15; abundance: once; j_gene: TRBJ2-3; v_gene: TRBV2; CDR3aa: CARGLAGARTDTQYF; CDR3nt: TGTGCCAGAGGACTAGCGGGTGCAAGGACAGATACGCAGTATTTT
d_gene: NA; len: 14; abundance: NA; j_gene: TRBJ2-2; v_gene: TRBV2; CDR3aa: CASRFDLNTGELFF; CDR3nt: TGTGCCAGCCGTTTCGACCTAAACACCGGGGAGCTGTTTTTT
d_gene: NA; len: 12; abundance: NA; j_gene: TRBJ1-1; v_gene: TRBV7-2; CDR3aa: CASSYQNTEAFF; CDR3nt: TGTGCCAGCAGCTATCAGAACACTGAAGCTTTCTTT
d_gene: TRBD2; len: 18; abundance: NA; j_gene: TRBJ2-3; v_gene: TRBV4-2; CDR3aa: CASSQGLAGGPESDTQYF; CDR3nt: TGTGCCAGCAGCCAGGGACTAGCGGGAGGGCCTGAGTCAGATACGCAGTATTTT
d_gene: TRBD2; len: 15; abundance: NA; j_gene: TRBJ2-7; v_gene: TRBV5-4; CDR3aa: CASSSGTSGSYEQYF; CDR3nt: TGTGCCAGCAGCTCAGGGACTAGCGGGAGCTACGAGCAGTACTTC
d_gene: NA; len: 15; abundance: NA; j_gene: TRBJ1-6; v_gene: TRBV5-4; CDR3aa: CASSFADRKNSPLHF; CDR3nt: TGTGCCAGCAGCTTCGCGGACAGAAAAAATTCACCCCTCCACTTT
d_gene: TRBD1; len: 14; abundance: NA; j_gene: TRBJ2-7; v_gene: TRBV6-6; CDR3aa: CASRWTGNSYEQYF; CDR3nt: TGTGCCAGCAGGTGGACAGGGAACAGCTACGAGCAGTACTTC
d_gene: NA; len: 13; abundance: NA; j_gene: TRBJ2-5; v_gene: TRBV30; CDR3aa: CAWKQGRLETQYF; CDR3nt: TGTGCCTGGAAACAGGGTAGGCTAGAGACCCAGTACTTC
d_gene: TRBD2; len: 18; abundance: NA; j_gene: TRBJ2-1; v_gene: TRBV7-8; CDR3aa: CASSLVGGGGSSYNEQFF; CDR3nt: TGTGCCAGCAGCTTAGTGGGTGGCGGCGGGAGCTCCTACAATGAGCAGTTCTTC
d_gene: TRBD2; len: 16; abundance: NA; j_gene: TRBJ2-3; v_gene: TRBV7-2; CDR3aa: CASSLQASGSTDTQYF; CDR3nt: TGTGCCAGCAGCTTGCAGGCTAGCGGAAGCACAGATACGCAGTATTTT
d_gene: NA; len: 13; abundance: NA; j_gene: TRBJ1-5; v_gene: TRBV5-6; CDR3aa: CASSLGWDQPQHF; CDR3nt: TGTGCCAGCAGCTTAGGGTGGGATCAGCCCCAGCATTTT
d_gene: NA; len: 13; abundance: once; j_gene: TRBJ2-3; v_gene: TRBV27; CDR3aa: CASSLTTGTTQYF; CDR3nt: TGTGCCAGCAGCCTGACCACCGGGACTACGCAGTATTTT
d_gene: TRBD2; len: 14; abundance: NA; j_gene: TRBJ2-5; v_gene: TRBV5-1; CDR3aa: CASSLGGLGETQYF; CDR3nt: TGCGCCAGCAGCTTGGGGGGACTAGGAGAGACCCAGTACTTC
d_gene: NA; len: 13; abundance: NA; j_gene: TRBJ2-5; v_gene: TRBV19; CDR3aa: CASSTWRKETQYF; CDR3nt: TGTGCCAGTAGTACATGGCGGAAAGAGACCCAGTACTTC
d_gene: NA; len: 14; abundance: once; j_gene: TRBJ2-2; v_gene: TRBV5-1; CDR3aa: CASSSQGNTGELFF; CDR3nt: TGCGCCAGCAGCTCACAGGGGAACACCGGGGAGCTGTTTTTT
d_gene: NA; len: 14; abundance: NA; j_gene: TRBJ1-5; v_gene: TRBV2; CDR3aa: CASTKEGDAQPQHF; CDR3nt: TGTGCCAGCACCAAAGAGGGGGATGCTCAGCCCCAGCATTTT
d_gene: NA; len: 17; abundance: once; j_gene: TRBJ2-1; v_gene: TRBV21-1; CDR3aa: CASSKRTRGSTRNEQFF; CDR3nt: TGTGCCAGCAGCAAACGGACTAGAGGGAGTACACGCAATGAGCAGTTCTTC
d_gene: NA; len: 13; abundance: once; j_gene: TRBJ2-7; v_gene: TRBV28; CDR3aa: CASSLARGYEQYF; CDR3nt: TGTGCCAGCAGTCTCGCTAGGGGCTACGAGCAGTACTTC
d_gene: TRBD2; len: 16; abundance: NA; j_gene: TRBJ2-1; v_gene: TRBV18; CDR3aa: CASSPPERGGINEQFF; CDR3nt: TGTGCCAGCTCACCCCCGGAGCGGGGGGGCATAAATGAGCAGTTCTTC
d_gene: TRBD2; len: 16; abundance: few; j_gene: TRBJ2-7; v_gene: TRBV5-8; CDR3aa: CASSPPGLAEEYEQYF; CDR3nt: TGTGCCAGCAGCCCTCCGGGACTAGCGGAAGAATACGAGCAGTACTTC
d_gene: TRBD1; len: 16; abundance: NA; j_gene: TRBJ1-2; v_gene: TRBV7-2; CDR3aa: CASSLQLDRANYGYTF; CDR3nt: TGTGCCAGCAGCTTACAATTGGACAGGGCTAACTATGGCTACACCTTC
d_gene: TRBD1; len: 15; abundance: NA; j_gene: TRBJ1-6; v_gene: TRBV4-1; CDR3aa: CASSQDRGHNSPLHF; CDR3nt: TGCGCCAGCAGCCAAGACAGGGGGCATAATTCACCCCTCCACTTT
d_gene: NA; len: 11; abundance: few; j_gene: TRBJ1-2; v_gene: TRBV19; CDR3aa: CASGGNHGYTF; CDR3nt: TGTGCCAGTGGGGGGAACCATGGCTACACCTTC
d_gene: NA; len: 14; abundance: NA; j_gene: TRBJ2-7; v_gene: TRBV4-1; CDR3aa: CASSQEVGRYEQYF; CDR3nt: TGCGCCAGCAGCCAAGAGGTGGGGCGGTACGAGCAGTACTTC
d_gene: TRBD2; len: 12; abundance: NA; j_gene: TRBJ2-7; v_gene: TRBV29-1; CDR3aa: CSVGEGRHEQYF; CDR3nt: TGCAGCGTTGGGGAGGGCAGGCACGAGCAGTACTTC
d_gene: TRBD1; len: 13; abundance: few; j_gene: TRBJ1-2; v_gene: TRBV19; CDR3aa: CASSPTGAPGYTF; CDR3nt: TGTGCCAGTAGTCCGACAGGGGCACCCGGCTACACCTTC
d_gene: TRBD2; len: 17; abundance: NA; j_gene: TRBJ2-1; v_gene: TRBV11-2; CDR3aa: CASSSSTSGVIYNEQFF; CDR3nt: TGTGCCAGCAGCTCCTCGACTAGCGGGGTTATCTACAATGAGCAGTTCTTC
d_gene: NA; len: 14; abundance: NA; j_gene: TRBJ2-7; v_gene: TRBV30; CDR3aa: CAWSVGLAPSAQYF; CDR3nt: TGTGCCTGGAGTGTAGGGCTAGCGCCTTCCGCGCAGTACTTC
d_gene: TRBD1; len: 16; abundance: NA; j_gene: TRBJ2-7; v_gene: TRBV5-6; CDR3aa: CASSLGQGKGIRKQYF; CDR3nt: TGTGCCAGCAGCTTAGGACAGGGTAAGGGGATCAGGAAGCAGTACTTC
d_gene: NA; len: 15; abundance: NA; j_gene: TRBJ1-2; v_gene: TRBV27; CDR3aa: CASSPYRVRNYGYTF; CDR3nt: TGTGCCAGCAGTCCGTACAGGGTACGAAACTATGGCTACACCTTC
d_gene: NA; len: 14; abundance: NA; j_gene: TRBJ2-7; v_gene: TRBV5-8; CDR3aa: CASSLGPKTNEQYF; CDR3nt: TGTGCCAGCAGCTTGGGCCCGAAGACCAACGAGCAGTACTTC
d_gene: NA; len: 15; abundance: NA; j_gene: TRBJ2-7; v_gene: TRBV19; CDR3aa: CASSIYGGLTYEQYF; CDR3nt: TGTGCCAGTAGTATATACGGGGGGCTGACCTACGAGCAGTACTTC
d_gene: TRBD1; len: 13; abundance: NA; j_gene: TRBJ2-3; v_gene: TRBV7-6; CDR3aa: CASRTGLTDTQYF; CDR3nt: TGTGCCAGCAGGACAGGGCTGACAGATACGCAGTATTTT
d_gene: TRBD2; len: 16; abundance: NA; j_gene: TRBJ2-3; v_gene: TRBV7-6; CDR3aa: CASTITSGGATDTQYF; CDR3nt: TGTGCCAGCACCATTACTAGCGGGGGGGCGACAGATACGCAGTATTTT
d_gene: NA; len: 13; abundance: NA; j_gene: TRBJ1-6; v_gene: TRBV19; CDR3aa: CASAWAPNSPLHF; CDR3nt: TGTGCCAGTGCGTGGGCCCCCAATTCACCCCTCCACTTT
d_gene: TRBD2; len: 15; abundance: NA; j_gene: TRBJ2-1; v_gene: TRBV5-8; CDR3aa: CASSFGTSGYNEQFF; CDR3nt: TGTGCCAGCAGCTTTGGGACTAGCGGATACAATGAGCAGTTCTTC
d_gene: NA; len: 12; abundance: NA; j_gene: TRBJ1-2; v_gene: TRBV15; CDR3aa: CATSNGDYGYTF; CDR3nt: TGTGCCACCAGCAATGGGGACTATGGCTACACCTTC
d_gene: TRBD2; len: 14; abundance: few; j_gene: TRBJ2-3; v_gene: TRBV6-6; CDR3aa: CASKREGNTDTQYF; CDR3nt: TGTGCCAGCAAAAGGGAGGGGAACACAGATACGCAGTATTTT
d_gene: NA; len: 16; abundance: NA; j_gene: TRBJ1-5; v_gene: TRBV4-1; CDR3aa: CASSQDPGGNNQPQHF; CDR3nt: TGCGCCAGCAGCCAAGATCCAGGAGGGAATAATCAGCCCCAGCATTTT
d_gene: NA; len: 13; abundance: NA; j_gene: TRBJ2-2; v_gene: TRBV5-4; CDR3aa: CASSNGLTGELFF; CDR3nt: TGTGCCAGCAGCAACGGACTCACCGGGGAGCTGTTTTTT
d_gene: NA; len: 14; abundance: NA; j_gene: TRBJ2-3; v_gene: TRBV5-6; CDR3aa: CASRSPAGTDTQYF; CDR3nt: TGTGCCAGCAGGTCCCCGGCGGGAACAGATACGCAGTATTTT
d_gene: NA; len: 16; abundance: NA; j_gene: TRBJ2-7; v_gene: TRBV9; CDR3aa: CASSGHPLTTLYEQYF; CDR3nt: TGTGCCAGCAGCGGACACCCCTTAACGACTCTCTACGAGCAGTACTTC
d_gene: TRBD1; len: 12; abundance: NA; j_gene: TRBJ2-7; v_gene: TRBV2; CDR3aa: CASNQDRNEQYF; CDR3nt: TGTGCCAGCAACCAGGACAGGAACGAGCAGTACTTC
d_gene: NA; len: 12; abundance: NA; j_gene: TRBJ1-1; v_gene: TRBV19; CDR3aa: CASSIGHTEAFF; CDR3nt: TGTGCCAGTAGTATCGGACACACTGAAGCTTTCTTT
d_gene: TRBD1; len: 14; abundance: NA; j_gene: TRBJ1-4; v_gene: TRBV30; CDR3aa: CAWSYGGTGGKLFF; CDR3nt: TGTGCCTGGAGTTACGGCGGGACAGGCGGAAAACTGTTTTTT
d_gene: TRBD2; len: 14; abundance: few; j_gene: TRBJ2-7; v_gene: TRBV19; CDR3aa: CASSPGGAGSEQYF; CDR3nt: TGTGCCAGTAGCCCCGGGGGGGCTGGATCCGAGCAGTACTTC
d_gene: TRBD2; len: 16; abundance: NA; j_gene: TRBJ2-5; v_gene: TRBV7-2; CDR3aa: CASSAQGSGGTETQYF; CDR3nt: TGTGCCAGCAGCGCCCAGGGGAGCGGGGGGACAGAGACCCAGTACTTC
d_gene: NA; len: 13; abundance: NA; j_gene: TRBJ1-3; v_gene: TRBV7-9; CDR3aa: CASSSTAGNTIYF; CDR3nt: TGTGCCAGCAGCTCGACGGCTGGAAACACCATATATTTT